This T cell receptor beta chain was captured in a study of blood T cell repertoires in COVID-19. Study information: Samples representing acute and convalescent COVID-19 were sourced from the United States, Italy and Spain. Sample material is recorded as cDNA or gDNA derived from T cells, B-cell-depleted T cells, or PBMCs.

The CDR3 is 13 residues long. Germline-derived CDR1 and CDR2 are LNHDA and SQIVND (reference sequence). Trimming cost V 6 bases and J 7 bases; bases outside gene matches: 3. Per the authors' pipeline: Estimation of nucleated cell counts relied on the amplification of reference gene primers. Clones were sequenced by immunoSEQ multiplex PCR, and TCRdb holds only the in-frame ones, with some missing. D and trimming come from the DNA, and the V and J calls and clone size come from that table. This repertoire shows 110,000 to 150,000 clones, roughly 86% found once; its top ten account for 1.5% to 2%. The gene calls are TRBV19 and TRBJ1-5; TRBD1 matches 10 bases. The source is a man in his sixties or seventies with acute or convalescent COVID-19. Sequenced input: peripheral blood. The CDR3 region is CASSLGQGQPQHF. The CDR3, as DNA: TGTGCCAGTAGCTTGGGACAGGGGCAGCCCCAGCATTTT.